This T cell receptor (beta chain) was identified in a study of cytomegalovirus exposure and HLA in healthy donors. Remarks on this clone: The antigen remains unidentified.

Study results and limitations: Most observed TCR sequences were rare, whereas some public TCRs were detected in many donors. A later analysis linked some 17,000 TCR beta sequences to HLA alleles at 0.05 false discovery rate. One variant, a missense change in DCLRE1C, was linked in a later analysis to TCR beta V- and J-gene trimming. Being indistinguishable, some V segments were excluded, TRBV6-2 and TRBV6-3 among them.

Primers: 60 Vbeta forward and 13 Jbeta reverse. The protocol was immunoSEQ multiplex PCR, while the TCRdb copy is restricted to in-frame clones and leaves out a portion. The repertoire consists of 65,000 to 100,000 clones, with roughly 83% occurring once and the leading ten covering about 15%. V lost 5 bases to trimming and J lost 6 bases, with 16 bases between them. Germline values: CDR1 GTSNPN, CDR2 SVGIG (reference sequence). The length of the CDR3 is 13 residues. The chain recombines TRBV30 with TRBJ1-1, with D perhaps TRBD1 (5 bases). The sequenced sample consisted of PBMCs. The receptor's source is a woman aged 40-49 years in good health and CMV-seropositive. This chain's CDR3 is CAWSPPGRAEAFF. The DNA of the CDR3 is TGTGCCTGGTCCCCCCCAGGGAGGGCTGAAGCTTTCTTT.